This TCR beta chain was found in a study of blood T cell repertoires in COVID-19. Across the whole study: COVID-19 samples from acute and convalescent phases originated in the United States, Italy and Spain.

The data were produced by immunoSEQ multiplex PCR, yet TCRdb's version contains in-frame clones alone and is incomplete. The sample has some 88,000 clones; approximately 86% are singletons. Looked up from germline, CDR1 is MNHNS and CDR2 is SASEGT. The V and J ends lost 1 base and 1 base respectively, with 5 bases between them. The CDR3 length is 14 residues. The genes are TRBV6-1 and TRBJ1-3, with D unclear. The receptor was derived from a man in his 60s with acute or convalescent COVID-19. Sequenced material: peripheral blood. CDR3 nucleotides: TGTGCCAGCAGTGAAGGAGGTTCTGGAAACACCATATATTTT. The encoded protein is CASSEGGSGNTIYF.